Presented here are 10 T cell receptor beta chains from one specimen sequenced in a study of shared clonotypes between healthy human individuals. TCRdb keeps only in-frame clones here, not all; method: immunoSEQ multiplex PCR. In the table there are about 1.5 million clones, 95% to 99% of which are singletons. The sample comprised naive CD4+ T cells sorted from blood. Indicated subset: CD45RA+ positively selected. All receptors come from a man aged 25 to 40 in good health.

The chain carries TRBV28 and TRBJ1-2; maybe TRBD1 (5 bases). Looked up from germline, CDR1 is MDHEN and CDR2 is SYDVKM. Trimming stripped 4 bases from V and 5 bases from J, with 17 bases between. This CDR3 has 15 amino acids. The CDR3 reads CASSYPTGDSYGYTF. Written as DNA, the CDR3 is TGTGCCAGCAGTTACCCAACGGGGGATTCTTATGGCTACACCTTC.

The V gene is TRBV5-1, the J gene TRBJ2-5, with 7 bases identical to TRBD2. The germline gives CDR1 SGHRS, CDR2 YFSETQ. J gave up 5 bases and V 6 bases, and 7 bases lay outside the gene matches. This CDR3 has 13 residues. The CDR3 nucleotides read TGCGCCAGCAATGACGGGGAGGGCGAGACCCAGTACTTC. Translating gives CASNDGEGETQYF.

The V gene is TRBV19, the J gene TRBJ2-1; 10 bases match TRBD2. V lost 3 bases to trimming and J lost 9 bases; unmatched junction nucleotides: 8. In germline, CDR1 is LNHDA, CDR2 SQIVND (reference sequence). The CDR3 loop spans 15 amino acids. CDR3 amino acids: CASSMSLAGVAEQFF. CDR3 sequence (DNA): TGTGCCAGTAGTATGTCTCTAGCGGGAGTGGCTGAGCAGTTCTTC.

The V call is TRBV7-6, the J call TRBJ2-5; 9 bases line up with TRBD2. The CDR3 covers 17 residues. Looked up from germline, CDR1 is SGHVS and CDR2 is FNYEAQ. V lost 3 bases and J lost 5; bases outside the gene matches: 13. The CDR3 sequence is CASSFGLASPPGETQYF. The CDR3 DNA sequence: TGTGCCAGCAGCTTTGGACTAGCGTCCCCCCCGGGGGAGACCCAGTACTTC.

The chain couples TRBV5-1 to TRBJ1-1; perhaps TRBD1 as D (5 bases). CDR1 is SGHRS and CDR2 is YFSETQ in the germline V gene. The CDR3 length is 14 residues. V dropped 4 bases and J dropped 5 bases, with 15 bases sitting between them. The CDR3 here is CASSTTGGETEAFF. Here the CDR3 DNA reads TGCGCCAGCAGCACTACAGGTGGGGAGACTGAAGCTTTCTTT.

The CDR3 DNA reads as TGCGCCAGCGCGGCCGGGACAGGAACCTACGAGCAGTACTTC. This translates into CASAAGTGTYEQYF. The chain uses TRBV4-3 and TRBJ2-7; TRBD1 aligns across 8 bases. Germline CDR1 reads LGHNA; CDR2 reads YSLEER. This CDR3 has 14 amino acids. V gave up 8 bases and J gave up 2 bases; unmatched junction bases: 8.

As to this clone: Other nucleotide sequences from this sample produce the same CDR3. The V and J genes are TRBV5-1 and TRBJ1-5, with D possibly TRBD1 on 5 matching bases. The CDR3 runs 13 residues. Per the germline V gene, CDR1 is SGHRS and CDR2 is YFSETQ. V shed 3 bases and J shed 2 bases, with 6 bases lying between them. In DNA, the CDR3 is TGCGCCAGCAGCTCGACAGGCAATCAGCCCCAGCATTTT. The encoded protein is CASSSTGNQPQHF.

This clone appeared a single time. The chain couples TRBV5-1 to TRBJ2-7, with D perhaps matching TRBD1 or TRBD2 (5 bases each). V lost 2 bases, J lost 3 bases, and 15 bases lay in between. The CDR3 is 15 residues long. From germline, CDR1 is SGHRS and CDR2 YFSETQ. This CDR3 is CASSFRAGASYEQYF. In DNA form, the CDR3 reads TGCGCCAGCAGCTTCCGCGCCGGGGCTAGCTACGAGCAGTACTTC. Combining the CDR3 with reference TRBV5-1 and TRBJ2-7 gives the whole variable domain KAGVTQTPRYLIKTRGQQVTLSCSPISGHRSVSWYQQTPGQGLQFLFEYFSETQRNKGNFPGRFSGRQFSNSRSEMNVSTLELGDSALYLCASSFRAGASYEQYFGPGTRLTVT.

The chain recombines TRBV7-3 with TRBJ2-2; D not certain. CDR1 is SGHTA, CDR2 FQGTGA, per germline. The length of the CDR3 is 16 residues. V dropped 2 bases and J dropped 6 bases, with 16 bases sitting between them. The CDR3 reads CASSLSPGTSAGELFF. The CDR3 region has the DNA TGTGCCAGCAGCTTATCCCCCGGTACCTCCGCCGGGGAGCTGTTTTTT.

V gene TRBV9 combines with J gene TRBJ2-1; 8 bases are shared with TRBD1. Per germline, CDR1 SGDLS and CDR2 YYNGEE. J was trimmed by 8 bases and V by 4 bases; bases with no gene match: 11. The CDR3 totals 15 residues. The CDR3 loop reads CASSTRRTGLDEQFF. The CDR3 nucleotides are TGTGCCAGCAGCACCCGAAGGACAGGGTTGGATGAGCAGTTCTTC.